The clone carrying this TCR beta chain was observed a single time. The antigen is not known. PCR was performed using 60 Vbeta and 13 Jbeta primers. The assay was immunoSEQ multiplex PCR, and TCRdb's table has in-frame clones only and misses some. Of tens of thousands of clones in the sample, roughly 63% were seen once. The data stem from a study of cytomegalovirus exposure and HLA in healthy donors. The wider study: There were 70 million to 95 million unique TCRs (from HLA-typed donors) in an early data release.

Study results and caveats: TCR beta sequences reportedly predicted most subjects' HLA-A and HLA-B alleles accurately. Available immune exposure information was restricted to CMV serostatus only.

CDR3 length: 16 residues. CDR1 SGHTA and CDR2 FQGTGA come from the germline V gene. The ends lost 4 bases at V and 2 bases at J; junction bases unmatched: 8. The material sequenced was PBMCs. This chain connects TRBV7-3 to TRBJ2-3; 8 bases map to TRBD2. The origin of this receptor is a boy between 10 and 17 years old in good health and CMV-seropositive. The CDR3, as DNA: TGTGCCAGCAGCTCCGGAATAGCGGGGCTCACAGATACGCAGTATTTT. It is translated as CASSSGIAGLTDTQYF.